This note documents a single T cell receptor beta chain sequence. The data are from a study of blood T cell repertoires in COVID-19. In the authors' methods: Using reference gene primer amplification, nucleated cell counts were estimated. Data came from immunoSEQ multiplex PCR; TCRdb stores just in-frame clones and leaves some out. V, J and clone size are taken as reported in that table, and D and trimming were inferred from the DNA itself. The data show about 380,000 clones, approximately 90% seen once. The sample was PBMCs or T cells enriched from blood (not recorded which). This receptor was taken from a woman younger than 30 who had recovered from COVID-19.

CDR3 DNA: TGTGCCAGCAGCCTCAACGGGGTTAATTCACCCCTCCACTTT. It translates to CASSLNGVNSPLHF. The chain is built from TRBV6-2 or TRBV6-3 and TRBJ1-6; D unclear. From germline, CDR1 is MNHEY and CDR2 SVGEGT. The length of the CDR3 is 14 residues. Trimming took 6 bases from V and 6 from J, leaving 12 bases between them.